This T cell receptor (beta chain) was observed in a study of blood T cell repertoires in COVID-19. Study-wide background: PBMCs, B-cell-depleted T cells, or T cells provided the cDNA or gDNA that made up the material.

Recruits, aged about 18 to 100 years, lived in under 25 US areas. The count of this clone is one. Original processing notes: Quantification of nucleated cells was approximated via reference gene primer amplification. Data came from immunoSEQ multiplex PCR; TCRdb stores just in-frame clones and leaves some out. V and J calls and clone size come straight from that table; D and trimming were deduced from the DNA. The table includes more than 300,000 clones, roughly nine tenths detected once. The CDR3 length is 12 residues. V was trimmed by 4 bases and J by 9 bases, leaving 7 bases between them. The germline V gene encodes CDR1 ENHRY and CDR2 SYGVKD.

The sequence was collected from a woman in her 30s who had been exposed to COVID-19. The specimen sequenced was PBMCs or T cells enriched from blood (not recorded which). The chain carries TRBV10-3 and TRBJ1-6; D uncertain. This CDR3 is CAISAPGSPLHF. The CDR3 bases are TGTGCCATCAGTGCGCCAGGTTCACCCCTCCACTTT.